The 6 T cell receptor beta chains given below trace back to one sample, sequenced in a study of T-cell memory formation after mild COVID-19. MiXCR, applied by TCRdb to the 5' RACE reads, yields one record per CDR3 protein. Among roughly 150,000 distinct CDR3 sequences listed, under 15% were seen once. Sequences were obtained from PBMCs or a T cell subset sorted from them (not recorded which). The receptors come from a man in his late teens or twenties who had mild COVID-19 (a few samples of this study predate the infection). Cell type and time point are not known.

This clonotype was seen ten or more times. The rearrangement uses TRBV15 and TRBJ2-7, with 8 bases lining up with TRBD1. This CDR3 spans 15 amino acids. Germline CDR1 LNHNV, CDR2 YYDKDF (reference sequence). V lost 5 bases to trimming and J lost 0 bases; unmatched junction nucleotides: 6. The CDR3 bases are TGTGCCACCAGCGGACAGGGACTTAGCTCCTACGAGCAGTACTTC. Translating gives CATSGQGLSSYEQYF. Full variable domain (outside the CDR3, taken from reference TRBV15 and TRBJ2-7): DAMVIQNPRYQVTQFGKPVTLSCSQTLNHNVMYWYQQKSSQAPKLLFHYYDKDFNNEADTPDNFQSRRPNTSFCFLDIRSPGLGDTAMYLCATSGQGLSSYEQYFGPGTRLTVT.

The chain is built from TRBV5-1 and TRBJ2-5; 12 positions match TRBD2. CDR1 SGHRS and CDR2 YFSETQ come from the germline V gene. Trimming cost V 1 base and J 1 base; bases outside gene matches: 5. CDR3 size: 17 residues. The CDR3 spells CASSLTLLAGGQETQYF. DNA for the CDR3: TGCGCCAGCAGCTTGACCCTACTAGCGGGGGGCCAAGAGACCCAGTACTTC.

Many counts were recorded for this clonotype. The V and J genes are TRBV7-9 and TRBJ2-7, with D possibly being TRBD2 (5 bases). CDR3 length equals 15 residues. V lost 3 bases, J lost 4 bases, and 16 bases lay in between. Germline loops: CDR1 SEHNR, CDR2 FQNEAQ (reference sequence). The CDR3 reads CASSFGRGDVYEQYF. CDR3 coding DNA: TGTGCCAGCAGCTTCGGACGGGGAGATGTGTACGAGCAGTACTTC.

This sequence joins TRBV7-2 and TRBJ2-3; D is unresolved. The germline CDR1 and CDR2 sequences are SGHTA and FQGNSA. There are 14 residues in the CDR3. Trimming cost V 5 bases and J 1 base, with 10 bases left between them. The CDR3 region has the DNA TGTGCCAGCAGCCACTCCGGGCGCACAGATACGCAGTATTTT. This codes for CASSHSGRTDTQYF.

CDR3: CATSHGGPDTEAFF. As DNA, the CDR3 is TGTGCCACCTCCCACGGGGGGCCAGACACTGAAGCTTTCTTT. The chain joins TRBV18 to TRBJ1-1, with D maybe TRBD1 (6 bases). The CDR3 runs to 14 residues. Germline V gene data show CDR1 as KGHSH and CDR2 as LQKENI. Trimming cost V 10 bases and J 3 bases, with 18 bases left between them.

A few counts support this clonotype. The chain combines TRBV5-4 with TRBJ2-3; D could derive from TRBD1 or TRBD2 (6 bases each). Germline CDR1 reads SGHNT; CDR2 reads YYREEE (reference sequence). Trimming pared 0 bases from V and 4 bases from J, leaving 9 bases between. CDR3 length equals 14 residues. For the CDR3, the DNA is TGTGCCAGCAGCTTGGGGGGGGCCTCAGATACGCAGTATTTT. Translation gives CASSLGGASDTQYF.